This T cell receptor (beta chain) was identified during a study of cytomegalovirus exposure and HLA in healthy donors. Points from the study as a whole: As confirmed in vitro, three CMV-associated chains were specific for CMV antigens.

The CDR3 has 13 residues. Trimming removed 3 bases from V and 5 bases from J; junction bases left unmatched: 1. Germline V CDR1 and CDR2: SEHNR, FQNEAQ (reference sequence). The primer mix had 60 Vbeta and 13 Jbeta primers. The table came from immunoSEQ multiplex PCR; TCRdb's copy has only in-frame clones and leaves some out. Of approximately 73,000 clones in the sample, roughly 63% were seen once. This clone has only a few counts. The antigen is unknown. The sample carries other DNA sequences with the same CDR3. The chain has TRBV7-9 and TRBJ2-5; 9 positions match TRBD1. The sample taken for sequencing was PBMCs. This clonotype was obtained from a young man in good health and CMV-seropositive. CDR3 loop: CASSLTGGETQYF. The CDR3 coding sequence is TGTGCCAGCAGCTTGACAGGGGGGGAGACCCAGTACTTC.